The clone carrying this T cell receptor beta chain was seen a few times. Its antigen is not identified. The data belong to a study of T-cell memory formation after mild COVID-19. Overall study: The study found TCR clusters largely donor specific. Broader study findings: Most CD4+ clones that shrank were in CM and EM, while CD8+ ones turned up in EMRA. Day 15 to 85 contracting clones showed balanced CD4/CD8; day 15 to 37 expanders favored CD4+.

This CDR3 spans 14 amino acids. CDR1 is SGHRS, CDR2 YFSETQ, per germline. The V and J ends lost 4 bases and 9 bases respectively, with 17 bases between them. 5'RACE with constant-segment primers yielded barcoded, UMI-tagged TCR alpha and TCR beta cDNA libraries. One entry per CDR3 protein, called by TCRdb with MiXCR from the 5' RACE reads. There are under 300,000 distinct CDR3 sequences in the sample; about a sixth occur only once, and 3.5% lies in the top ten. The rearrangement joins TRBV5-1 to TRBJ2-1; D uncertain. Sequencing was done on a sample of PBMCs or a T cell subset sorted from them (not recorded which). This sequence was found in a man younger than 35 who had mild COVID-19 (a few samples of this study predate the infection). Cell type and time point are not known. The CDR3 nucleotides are TGCGCCAGCAGCCCTGAACGACCCTCTAGTGAGCAGTTCTTC. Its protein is CASSPERPSSEQFF.